A single T cell receptor (beta chain) is shown here with its context. Sequenced by immunoSEQ multiplex PCR; TCRdb stores in-frame clones only, minus some. The repertoire has 400,000 or so clones, around 87% of them found once; the top ten carry roughly 3.1%. The data were obtained in a study of blood T cell repertoires in COVID-19. In germline, CDR1 is PRHDT, CDR2 FYEKMQ (reference sequence). The CDR3 length is 15 residues. The V and J ends lost 4 bases and 3 bases, in that order; junction bases with no gene match: 9. Sample: peripheral blood. The chain is built from TRBV13 and TRBJ2-7; 7 nucleotides align to TRBD1. The clonotype comes from a human donor in a cohort sampled during active COVID-19. CDR3 region: CASSSAGTDNYEQYF. CDR3 sequence (DNA): TGTGCCAGCAGCTCCGCCGGGACAGACAACTACGAGCAGTACTTC.